This record concerns one T cell receptor (beta chain) sequence. CDR3 size: 12 residues. Germline CDR1 reads MGHDK; CDR2 reads SYGVNS. V was pared by 5 bases and J by 3 bases, with 7 bases between. Naive CD8 isolation took CD45RO-negative cells positively selected for CCR7 and excluded terminally differentiated effector memory CD45RA+ cells. This entry is derived from a study of shared clonotypes between healthy human individuals. The assay was immunoSEQ multiplex PCR, and TCRdb's table has in-frame clones only and misses some. The sample carries approximately 600,000 clones, around 95% recorded once. Sequencing was performed on naive CD8+ T cells sorted from blood. The chain has TRBV25-1 and TRBJ1-1; D not resolved. This sequence was found in a woman in her thirties in good health. The CDR3 protein is CASSRLDTEAFF. The CDR3 DNA reads TGTGCCAGCAGTCGATTGGACACTGAAGCTTTCTTT.